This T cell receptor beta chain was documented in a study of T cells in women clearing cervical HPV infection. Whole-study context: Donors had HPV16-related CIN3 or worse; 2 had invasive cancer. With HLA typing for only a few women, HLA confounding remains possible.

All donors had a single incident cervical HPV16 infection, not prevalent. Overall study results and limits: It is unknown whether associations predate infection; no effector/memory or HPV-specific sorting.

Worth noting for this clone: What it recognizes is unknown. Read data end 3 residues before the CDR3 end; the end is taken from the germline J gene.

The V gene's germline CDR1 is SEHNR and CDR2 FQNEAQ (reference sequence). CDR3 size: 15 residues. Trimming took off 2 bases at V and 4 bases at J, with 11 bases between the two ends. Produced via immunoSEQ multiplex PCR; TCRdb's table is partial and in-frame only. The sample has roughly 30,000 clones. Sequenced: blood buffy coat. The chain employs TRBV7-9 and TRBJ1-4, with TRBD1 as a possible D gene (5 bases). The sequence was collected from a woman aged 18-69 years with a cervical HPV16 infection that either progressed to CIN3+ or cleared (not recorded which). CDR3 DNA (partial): TGTGCCAGCAGCTTAAAGGAGGGGTATAATGAAAAA. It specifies CASSLKEGYNEK. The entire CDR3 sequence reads CASSLKEGYNEKLFF.